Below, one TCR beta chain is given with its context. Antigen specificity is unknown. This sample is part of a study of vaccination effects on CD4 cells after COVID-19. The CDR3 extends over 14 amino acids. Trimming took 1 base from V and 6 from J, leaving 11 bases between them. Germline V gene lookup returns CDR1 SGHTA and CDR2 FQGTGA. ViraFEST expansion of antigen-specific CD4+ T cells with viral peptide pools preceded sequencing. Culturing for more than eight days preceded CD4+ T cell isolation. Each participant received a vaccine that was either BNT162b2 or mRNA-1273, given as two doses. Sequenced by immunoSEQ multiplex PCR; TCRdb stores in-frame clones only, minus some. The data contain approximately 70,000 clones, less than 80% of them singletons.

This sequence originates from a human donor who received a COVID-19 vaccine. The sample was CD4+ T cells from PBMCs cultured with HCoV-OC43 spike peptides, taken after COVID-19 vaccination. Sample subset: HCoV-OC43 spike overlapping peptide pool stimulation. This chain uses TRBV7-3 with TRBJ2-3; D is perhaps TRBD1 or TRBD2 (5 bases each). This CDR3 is CASSLMGVTDTQYF. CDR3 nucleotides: TGTGCCAGCAGCTTAATGGGGGTGACGGATACGCAGTATTTT.